Each of the 2 T cell receptor beta chains below was sequenced from the same sample in a study of CD8+ T cells in alopecia areata. Treatment denoted: oral pan-JAK inhibitor, 5-10 mg twice daily. cDNA serving as the sequencing template came from extracted, reverse transcribed RNA. Libraries were prepared by immunoSEQ multiplex PCR; TCRdb keeps only in-frame clonotypes and omits some of them. Here the sample spans about 210,000 clones, less than 65% being singletons. The source material was CD4+ T cells sorted from blood, sampled at week 4, from a patient treated with tofacitinib. Every receptor here comes from a human donor with alopecia areata.

The chain employs TRBV6-5 and TRBJ1-1; D gene ambiguous. This CDR3 is built from 14 residues. Between the trimmed V and J ends, which lost 6 bases and 6 bases, there was a span of 17 bases. The germline V gene has CDR1 MNHEY and CDR2 SVGAGI. CDR3 DNA: TGTGCCAGCAGCCCTCGGTGGGGAGAACCTGAAGCTTTCTTT. This sequence encodes CASSPRWGEPEAFF.

This clone was detected once. This rearrangement joins TRBV30 to TRBJ2-6; D not resolved. The CDR3 extends over 14 amino acids. CDR1 GTSNPN and CDR2 SVGIG come from the germline V gene (reference sequence). Trimming stripped 4 bases from V and 4 bases from J, with 11 bases between. The CDR3 reads CAWKSQPGANVLTF. The CDR3 DNA follows: TGTGCCTGGAAAAGTCAGCCGGGGGCCAACGTCCTGACTTTC. The full variable domain, in which reference TRBV30 and TRBJ2-6 provide the parts outside the CDR3, is SQTIHQWPATLVQPVGSPLSLECTVEGTSNPNLYWYRQAAGRGLQLLFYSVGIGQISSEVPQNLSASRPQDRQFILSSKKLLLSDSGFYLCAWKSQPGANVLTFGAGSRLTVL.